The 4 T cell receptor beta chains reported below all come from one sample, sequenced in a study of blood T cell repertoires in COVID-19 (dated by TCRdb to 2020 to 2022). The receptor library was made with the immunoSEQ multiplex PCR assay. In its TCRdb copy, this immuneACCESS table keeps in-frame sequences only and misses some clones. Where compared with another copy, unresolved V genes explain less than half of these, and the others have no known cause. The sample contains 70,000 or so clones, more than 80% of them found a single time. The top ten clonotypes cover approximately 6.3% of the sample. The material sequenced was peripheral blood. These receptors were collected from a woman aged 80 or older with active COVID-19.

The chain uses TRBV25-1 and TRBJ2-2, with D perhaps matching TRBD2 (6 bases). The V end lost 3 bases, the J end lost 1 base, and 12 bases lay between the germline ends. The CDR3 spans 16 residues. Per germline, CDR1 MGHDK and CDR2 SYGVNS. The chain's CDR3 is CASSDPRSGNTGELFF. The CDR3 nucleotides read TGTGCCAGCAGTGACCCTCGTAGCGGGAACACCGGGGAGCTGTTTTTT.

The chain combines TRBV7-2 with TRBJ2-2; TRBD2 might be the D (5 bases). Trimming removed 6 bases from V and 3 bases from J, with 11 bases in between. CDR1 and CDR2 (germline): SGHTA, FQGNSA. The CDR3 contains 14 residues. CDR3 in amino acids: CASSNGLYTGELFF. CDR3 DNA: TGTGCCAGCAGTAATGGACTGTACACCGGGGAGCTGTTTTTT.

The sample holds one count of this clone. V and J are TRBV25-1 and TRBJ2-5; D gene unclear. Germline CDR1 and CDR2: MGHDK and SYGVNS. V lost 1 base and J lost 1, with 7 bases in between. CDR3 length: 14 amino acids. The CDR3 region is CASSELKSQETQYF. In DNA, the CDR3 is TGTGCCAGCAGTGAATTAAAGAGCCAAGAGACCCAGTACTTC.

The chain combines TRBV20-1 with TRBJ2-1; D not resolved. The CDR3 contains 11 residues. The germline CDR1 and CDR2 sequences are DFQATT and SNEGSKA (reference sequence). V was shortened by 1 base and J by 7 bases, with 5 bases between the two germline ends. The CDR3: CSARAFNEQFF. As DNA, the CDR3 is TGCAGTGCTAGAGCGTTTAATGAGCAGTTCTTC.